A single T cell receptor beta chain is shown here with its context. No antigen is known for it. Everyone who gave samples was a healthy Caucasian. The authors used template switching to add a universal primer site and gave cDNA unique molecular identifiers. TCRdb ran MiXCR on the 5' RACE reads and lists one entry per CDR3 protein. The table lists some 1,600,000 distinct CDR3 sequences, about 32% of them singletons. There are 16 residues in the CDR3. These data belong to a study of identical twins. General study results and limits: Clonotypes of the beta chain that were abundant in cord blood carried fewer insertions (memory repertoires showed none). For monozygotic twins, models underestimated out-of-frame TCR alpha sharing.

Sequencing was carried out using cord blood. The chain is built from TRBV21-1 and TRBJ1-5. TRBV21-1 corresponds to a pseudogene. The clonotype was recovered from a newborn girl in good health. CDR3 DNA sequence: TGTGCCAGCAGCAAAGAGGGCCGACGGCGCAATCAGCCCCAGCATTTT. The encoded protein is CASSKEGRRRNQPQHF.